The sequence of this T cell receptor beta chain was determined in a study of spatial heterogeneity in lung cancer. Every TCR cDNA molecule bore a unique molecular identifier. TCRdb re-derived calls from the 5' RACE reads in MiXCR, one entry per CDR3 protein. The repertoire holds several thousand distinct CDR3 sequences, with roughly 2.9% as singletons. This clonotype was counted many times. The CDR3 sequence is 13 residues long. V gave up 0 bases and J gave up 6 bases, with 8 bases separating them. Per the germline V gene, CDR1 is LNHNV and CDR2 is YYDKDF (reference sequence). Time point denoted: sample taken at primary tumor resection. Sequencing was performed on whole RNA extracted from tumor and nontumor lung tissue, or from frozen PBMC, and the material was left unsorted.

Material: normal lung tissue next to the tumor, obtained at surgery. The sequence derives from a male donor with early-stage non-small cell lung cancer. The rearrangement joins TRBV15 to TRBJ1-2; D not certain. This CDR3 is CATSRDRENGYTF. CDR3 in DNA: TGTGCCACCAGCAGAGATCGAGAGAATGGCTACACCTTC.